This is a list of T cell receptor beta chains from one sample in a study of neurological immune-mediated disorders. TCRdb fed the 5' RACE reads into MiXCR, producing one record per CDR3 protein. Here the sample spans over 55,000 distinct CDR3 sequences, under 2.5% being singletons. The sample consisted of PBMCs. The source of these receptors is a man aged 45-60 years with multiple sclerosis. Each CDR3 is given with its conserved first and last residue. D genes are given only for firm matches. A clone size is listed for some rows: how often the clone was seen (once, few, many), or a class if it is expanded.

CDR3aa: CASSLSGLAGGSYEQYF; CDR3nt: TGTGCCAGCAGCTTGAGCGGGCTAGCGGGGGGATCATACGAGCAGTACTTC; d_gene: TRBD2; j_gene: TRBJ2-7; v_gene: TRBV7-2; abundance: many
CDR3aa: CASSLGPKGGYGYTF; CDR3nt: TGTGCCAGCAGTTTGGGCCCCAAAGGGGGCTATGGCTACACCTTC; d_gene: NA; j_gene: TRBJ1-2; v_gene: TRBV12-3/TRBV12-4; abundance: many
CDR3aa: CASSLAPGRNEQFF; CDR3nt: TGCGCCAGCAGCTTGGCGCCTGGGAGGAATGAGCAGTTCTTC; d_gene: NA; j_gene: TRBJ2-1; v_gene: TRBV5-1; abundance: many
CDR3aa: CSAHVKGNYGYTF; CDR3nt: TGCAGTGCTCACGTCAAGGGCAACTATGGCTACACCTTC; d_gene: NA; j_gene: TRBJ1-2; v_gene: TRBV20-1; abundance: many
CDR3aa: CSAPLRDRAPEAFF; CDR3nt: TGCAGTGCCCCACTCCGGGACAGGGCTCCCGAAGCTTTCTTT; d_gene: TRBD1; j_gene: TRBJ1-1; v_gene: TRBV20-1; abundance: NA
CDR3aa: CASRSTSGNLVTQYF; CDR3nt: TGTGCCAGCAGATCAACTAGCGGCAATTTGGTTACGCAGTATTTT; d_gene: TRBD2; j_gene: TRBJ2-3; v_gene: TRBV12-3/TRBV12-4; abundance: many
CDR3aa: CASSQPGLADRNEQFF; CDR3nt: TGTGCCAGCAGTCAACCGGGACTAGCGGACCGCAATGAGCAGTTCTTC; d_gene: TRBD2; j_gene: TRBJ2-1; v_gene: TRBV6-6; abundance: many
CDR3aa: CASSPGLAGGQEQFF; CDR3nt: TGTGCCAGCAGTCCAGGACTAGCGGGGGGGCAAGAGCAGTTCTTC; d_gene: TRBD2; j_gene: TRBJ2-1; v_gene: TRBV5-5; abundance: many
CDR3aa: CASSRMGTGAWDTQYF; CDR3nt: TGTGCCAGCAGCCGGATGGGGACAGGGGCGTGGGATACGCAGTATTTT; d_gene: TRBD1; j_gene: TRBJ2-3; v_gene: TRBV7-9; abundance: many
CDR3aa: CASSLTPRDTEAFF; CDR3nt: TGTGCCAGCAGCTTGACACCACGGGACACTGAAGCTTTCTTT; d_gene: NA; j_gene: TRBJ1-1; v_gene: TRBV9; abundance: many
CDR3aa: CAITPTSGRETQYF; CDR3nt: TGTGCCATCACCCCGACTAGCGGGCGGGAGACCCAGTACTTC; d_gene: TRBD2; j_gene: TRBJ2-5; v_gene: TRBV10-3; abundance: many
CDR3aa: CSVLWQTNTEAFF; CDR3nt: TGCAGCGTTCTATGGCAGACGAACACTGAAGCTTTCTTT; d_gene: NA; j_gene: TRBJ1-1; v_gene: TRBV29-1; abundance: few
CDR3aa: CATSLDSSGANVLTF; CDR3nt: TGTGCCACCAGTCTCGACAGCTCTGGGGCCAACGTCCTGACTTTC; d_gene: NA; j_gene: TRBJ2-6; v_gene: TRBV15; abundance: many
CDR3aa: CASQVGNQPQHF; CDR3nt: TGTGCCAGCCAAGTGGGCAATCAGCCCCAGCATTTT; d_gene: NA; j_gene: TRBJ1-5; v_gene: TRBV25-1; abundance: many
CDR3aa: CASSPGTSGVGEQYF; CDR3nt: TGCGCCAGCAGCCCAGGGACTAGCGGGGTTGGCGAGCAGTACTTC; d_gene: TRBD2; j_gene: TRBJ2-7; v_gene: TRBV5-1; abundance: many
CDR3aa: CASSYWSRGNSPLHF; CDR3nt: TGTGCCAGCAGTTACTGGTCAAGGGGTAATTCACCCCTCCACTTT; d_gene: NA; j_gene: TRBJ1-6; v_gene: TRBV6-5; abundance: many
CDR3aa: CSAWDGGNQPQHF; CDR3nt: TGCAGTGCTTGGGACGGGGGCAATCAGCCCCAGCATTTT; d_gene: NA; j_gene: TRBJ1-5; v_gene: TRBV20-1; abundance: many
CDR3aa: CASSQDVLAVGELFF; CDR3nt: TGCGCCAGCAGCCAAGATGTCCTAGCCGTCGGGGAGCTGTTTTTT; d_gene: NA; j_gene: TRBJ2-2; v_gene: TRBV4-1; abundance: many
CDR3aa: CSVPHGDGFFNQPQHF; CDR3nt: TGCAGTGTCCCTCACGGGGACGGCTTCTTCAATCAGCCCCAGCATTTT; d_gene: NA; j_gene: TRBJ1-5; v_gene: TRBV20-1; abundance: many
CDR3aa: CSAPTGGYGYTF; CDR3nt: TGCAGTGCGCCGACAGGGGGCTATGGCTACACCTTC; d_gene: TRBD1; j_gene: TRBJ1-2; v_gene: TRBV20-1; abundance: many
CDR3aa: CASSPPPGPAGDTQYF; CDR3nt: TGTGCCAGCAGCCCTCCCCCGGGCCCTGCAGGAGATACGCAGTATTTT; d_gene: NA; j_gene: TRBJ2-3; v_gene: TRBV7-9; abundance: many
CDR3aa: CASSLEPGSGGSPLHF; CDR3nt: TGTGCCAGCAGCTTAGAACCAGGGTCGGGGGGTTCACCCCTCCACTTT; d_gene: NA; j_gene: TRBJ1-6; v_gene: TRBV7-6; abundance: many
CDR3aa: CSARDRGPRLGAFF; CDR3nt: TGCAGTGCTAGAGATCGAGGTCCTCGTTTGGGAGCTTTCTTT; d_gene: NA; j_gene: TRBJ1-1; v_gene: TRBV20-1; abundance: many
CDR3aa: CASSQVPGESYEQYF; CDR3nt: TGCGCCAGCAGCCAAGTCCCCGGGGAGTCCTACGAGCAGTACTTC; d_gene: NA; j_gene: TRBJ2-7; v_gene: TRBV4-1; abundance: few
CDR3aa: CASSLELLNTIYF; CDR3nt: TGTGCCAGCAGTTTAGAACTCCTGAACACCATATATTTT; d_gene: NA; j_gene: TRBJ1-3; v_gene: TRBV12-3/TRBV12-4; abundance: many
CDR3aa: CASSYITSYEQYF; CDR3nt: TGTGCCAGCAGTTACATAACTAGCTACGAGCAGTACTTC; d_gene: NA; j_gene: TRBJ2-7; v_gene: TRBV6-6; abundance: many
CDR3aa: CASSLVVGELFF; CDR3nt: TGTGCCAGCAGTTTAGTCGTCGGGGAGCTGTTTTTT; d_gene: NA; j_gene: TRBJ2-2; v_gene: TRBV12-3/TRBV12-4; abundance: many
CDR3aa: CASSLQGAQPQHF; CDR3nt: TGTGCCAGCAGCCTCCAGGGGGCTCAGCCCCAGCATTTT; d_gene: TRBD1; j_gene: TRBJ1-5; v_gene: TRBV7-2; abundance: many
CDR3aa: CASSYLGQGQETQYF; CDR3nt: TGTGCCAGCAGTTACCTGGGACAGGGGCAAGAGACCCAGTACTTC; d_gene: TRBD1; j_gene: TRBJ2-5; v_gene: TRBV6-2/TRBV6-3; abundance: many
CDR3aa: CASSTGPSSNEKLFF; CDR3nt: TGTGCCAGCAGCACGGGCCCGAGCTCTAATGAAAAACTGTTTTTT; d_gene: NA; j_gene: TRBJ1-4; v_gene: TRBV9; abundance: many
CDR3aa: CASSLGPNQPQHF; CDR3nt: TGTGCCAGCAGCTTAGGTCCCAATCAGCCCCAGCATTTT; d_gene: NA; j_gene: TRBJ1-5; v_gene: TRBV7-2; abundance: many
CDR3aa: CASSWDGITYEQYF; CDR3nt: TGCGCCAGCAGCTGGGACGGGATTACCTACGAGCAGTACTTC; d_gene: NA; j_gene: TRBJ2-7; v_gene: TRBV5-1; abundance: many
CDR3aa: CATLRTGWNTEAFF; CDR3nt: TGTGCCACTTTGCGGACAGGCTGGAACACTGAAGCTTTCTTT; d_gene: TRBD1; j_gene: TRBJ1-1; v_gene: TRBV10-3; abundance: many
CDR3aa: CSARAGADLVDTQYF; CDR3nt: TGCAGTGCGCGAGCGGGGGCGGACTTGGTGGATACGCAGTATTTT; d_gene: TRBD2; j_gene: TRBJ2-3; v_gene: TRBV20-1; abundance: many
CDR3aa: CASSEAWDNQPQHF; CDR3nt: TGTGCCAGCAGTGAAGCGTGGGACAATCAGCCCCAGCATTTT; d_gene: NA; j_gene: TRBJ1-5; v_gene: TRBV6-1; abundance: many
CDR3aa: CASSHPGQGNGYTF; CDR3nt: TGTGCCAGCAGCCACCCGGGACAGGGGAATGGCTACACCTTC; d_gene: TRBD1; j_gene: TRBJ1-2; v_gene: TRBV12-3/TRBV12-4; abundance: many
CDR3aa: CASSLEAGLAVLNEQFF; CDR3nt: TGTGCCAGCAGCCTTGAGGCGGGACTAGCGGTTTTGAATGAGCAGTTCTTC; d_gene: TRBD2; j_gene: TRBJ2-1; v_gene: TRBV14; abundance: many
CDR3aa: CSAMTGSQEKLFF; CDR3nt: TGCAGTGCTATGACAGGGTCTCAGGAAAAACTGTTTTTT; d_gene: TRBD1; j_gene: TRBJ1-4; v_gene: TRBV20-1; abundance: many
CDR3aa: CSARVSGNNEKLFF; CDR3nt: TGCAGTGCTAGAGTGTCAGGGAATAATGAAAAACTGTTTTTT; d_gene: NA; j_gene: TRBJ1-4; v_gene: TRBV20-1; abundance: many
CDR3aa: CASTLNRAFLRSNTEAFF; CDR3nt: TGTGCCAGCACCCTCAATCGGGCTTTTCTACGGTCGAACACTGAAGCTTTCTTT; d_gene: NA; j_gene: TRBJ1-1; v_gene: TRBV7-9; abundance: many
CDR3aa: CASSLWLSPLHF; CDR3nt: TGTGCCAGCAGCTTATGGCTGTCACCCCTCCACTTT; d_gene: NA; j_gene: TRBJ1-6; v_gene: TRBV11-2; abundance: many